This T cell receptor (beta chain) derives from a study of beta chain features in type 1 diabetes. This clone was counted a few times. Its target is not known. The investigators reverse transcribed all of the isolated RNA, so they sequenced expressed TCRB transcripts. Sequenced by immunoSEQ multiplex PCR; TCRdb stores in-frame clones only, minus some. The sample has approximately 150,000 clones; under 11% are singletons. Trimming took 1 base from V and 4 from J, leaving 9 bases between them. This CDR3 has 14 amino acids. Germline V gives CDR1 LNHNV, CDR2 YYDKDF (reference sequence). Study outcomes and limitations: Reads derived from cDNA could over-represent cells showing high TCR expression.

This receptor was taken from a young man in good health. J is TRBJ2-3 and V is TRBV15; D might be TRBD2 (7 bases). Sequenced: naive CD4+ T cells from blood. CDR3 nucleotides: TGTGCCACCAGCAGAGTAGGGGGGGCAGATACGCAGTATTTT. Its translation is CATSRVGGADTQYF.